Sequencing of this TCR beta chain was carried out in a study of neurological immune-mediated disorders. Per the germline V gene, CDR1 is MNHEY and CDR2 is SMNVEV (reference sequence). This CDR3 is 14 amino acids long. Trimming cost V 1 base and J 6 bases, with 10 bases left between them. MiXCR, run by TCRdb on the 5' RACE reads, gives a single entry per CDR3 protein. The sample yields some 41,000 distinct CDR3 sequences, 2.5% seen once. This clonotype appeared many times. This TCR was recovered from a man younger than 45 with multiple sclerosis. The sequencing input was PBMCs. The chain combines TRBV27 with TRBJ2-1; D might be TRBD2 (5 bases). As DNA, the CDR3 is TGTGCCAGCAGTTTATTTACTAGTCCCAATGAGCAGTTCTTC. Its protein product is CASSLFTSPNEQFF.